These 8 T cell receptor beta chains were sequenced from one sample in a study of CD8 T cells in Susac syndrome. An input of roughly 0.5 to 1 ug of RNA was subjected to reverse transcription using random hexamers. TCRdb called the immunoSEQ multiplex PCR reads again in MiXCR, with one record for every CDR3 protein. The table records roughly 50,000 distinct CDR3 sequences, approximately 94% of them present only once. Specimen: CD8+ T cells from PBMCs. These receptors were collected from a human donor in good health.

The chain joins TRBV6-6 to TRBJ2-1; D could derive from TRBD1 or TRBD2 (5 bases each). The germline V gene has CDR1 MNHNY and CDR2 SVGAGI (reference sequence). V gave up 11 bases and J gave up 9 bases, with 14 bases separating them. The CDR3 length is 11 residues. CDR3 amino acids: CASRGSTEQFF. CDR3 nucleotide sequence: TGTGCCTCCCGGGGCAGCACTGAGCAGTTCTTC.

This clonotype occurred once. The chain links TRBV24-1 to TRBJ2-1; 9 positions agree with TRBD1. Per the germline V gene, CDR1 is KGHDR and CDR2 is SFDVKD. This CDR3 contains 17 residues. V shed 3 bases and J 9 bases; nucleotides not matched to a gene: 14. Here the CDR3 DNA reads TGTGCCACCAGTGATAGCAACCGGGACAGGGAGGGGACTGAGCAGTTCTTC. Its translation is CATSDSNRDREGTEQFF.

This chain connects TRBV15 to TRBJ2-3; D possibly corresponds to TRBD2 (6 bases). Trimming pared 3 bases from V and 0 bases from J, leaving 7 bases between. This CDR3 region has 14 residues. The germline V gene has CDR1 LNHNV and CDR2 YYDKDF (reference sequence). The CDR3 loop reads CATSRRGSTDTQYF. Here the CDR3 DNA reads TGTGCCACCAGCAGGCGGGGCAGCACAGATACGCAGTATTTT.

This sequence joins TRBV7-9 and TRBJ2-5; no reliable D call. The germline V gene has CDR1 SEHNR and CDR2 FQNEAQ (reference sequence). With 3 bases removed from V and 0 bases from J, the gap between germline ends came to 5 bases. This CDR3 region has 13 residues. The CDR3 sequence is CASSFPHQETQYF. In DNA form, the CDR3 reads TGTGCCAGCAGCTTTCCCCACCAAGAGACCCAGTACTTC.

V and J are TRBV3-1 and TRBJ2-3; D is perhaps TRBD2 (6 bases). Trimming took 4 bases from V and 9 from J, leaving 17 bases between them. There are 14 residues in the CDR3. Germline CDR1 is LGHDT and CDR2 is YNNKEL (reference sequence). CDR3 protein: CASSPITGEETQYF. DNA for the CDR3: TGTGCCAGCAGCCCCATCACGGGGGAAGAAACGCAGTATTTT.

The chain combines TRBV18 with TRBJ2-7; 10 bases fit TRBD2. The CDR3 totals 14 residues. CDR1 is KGHSH, CDR2 LQKENI, per germline. Trimming removed 2 bases from V and 3 bases from J; junction bases left unmatched: 1. This CDR3 is CASSPTSGVYEQYF. The CDR3 bases are TGTGCCAGCTCACCAACTAGCGGGGTCTACGAGCAGTACTTC.

The chain combines TRBV6-6 with TRBJ2-7; no firm D call. V lost 5 bases to trimming and J lost 2 bases, with 7 bases between them. Germline values: CDR1 MNHNY, CDR2 SVGAGI (reference sequence). The length of the CDR3 is 12 residues. The CDR3 reads CASSITAYEQYF. CDR3 DNA sequence: TGTGCCAGCAGTATTACAGCCTACGAGCAGTACTTC.

V usage is TRBV14 and J usage is TRBJ2-5; 9 bases map to TRBD2. Per the germline V gene, CDR1 is SGHDN and CDR2 is FVKESK. CDR3 length: 15 amino acids. V shed 4 bases, J shed 4 bases, and the junction held 7 bases outside the gene matches. CDR3 sequence: CASSPIAGVVETQYF. In nucleotides, the CDR3 is TGTGCCAGCAGCCCCATAGCGGGAGTAGTAGAGACCCAGTACTTC.